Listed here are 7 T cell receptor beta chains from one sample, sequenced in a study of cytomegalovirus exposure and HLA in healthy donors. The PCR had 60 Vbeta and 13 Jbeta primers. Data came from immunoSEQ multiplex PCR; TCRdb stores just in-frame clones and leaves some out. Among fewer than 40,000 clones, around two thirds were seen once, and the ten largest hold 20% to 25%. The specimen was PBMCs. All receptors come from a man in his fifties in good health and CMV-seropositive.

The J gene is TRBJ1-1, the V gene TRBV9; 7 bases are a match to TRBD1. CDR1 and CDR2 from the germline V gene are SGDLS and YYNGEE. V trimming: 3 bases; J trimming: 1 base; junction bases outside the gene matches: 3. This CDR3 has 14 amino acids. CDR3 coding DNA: TGTGCCAGCAGCGCACAGGGGCAGAACACTGAAGCTTTCTTT. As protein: CASSAQGQNTEAFF.

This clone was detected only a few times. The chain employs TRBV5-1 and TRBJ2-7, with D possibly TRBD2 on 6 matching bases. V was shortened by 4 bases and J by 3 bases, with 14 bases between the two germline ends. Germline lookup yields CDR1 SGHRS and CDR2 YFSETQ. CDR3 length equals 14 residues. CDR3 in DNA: TGCGCCAGCAGCGGCGGGACGGGTCTCTACGAGCAGTACTTC. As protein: CASSGGTGLYEQYF. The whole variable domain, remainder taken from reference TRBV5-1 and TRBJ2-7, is KAGVTQTPRYLIKTRGQQVTLSCSPISGHRSVSWYQQTPGQGLQFLFEYFSETQRNKGNFPGRFSGRQFSNSRSEMNVSTLELGDSALYLCASSGGTGLYEQYFGPGTRLTVT.

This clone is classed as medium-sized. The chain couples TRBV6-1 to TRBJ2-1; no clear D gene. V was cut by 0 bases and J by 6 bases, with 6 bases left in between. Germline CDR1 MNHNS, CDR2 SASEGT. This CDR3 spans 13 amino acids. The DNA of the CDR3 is TGTGCCAGCAGTGAAGCCGAGATCAATGAGCAGTTCTTC. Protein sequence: CASSEAEINEQFF.

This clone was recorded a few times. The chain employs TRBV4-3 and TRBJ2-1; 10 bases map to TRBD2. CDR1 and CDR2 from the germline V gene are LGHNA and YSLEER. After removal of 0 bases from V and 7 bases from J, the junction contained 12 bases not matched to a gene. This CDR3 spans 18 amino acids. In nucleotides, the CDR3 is TGCGCCAGCAGCCAAGATCCCTCCTCAGCGGGGGGGCTTAATGAGCAGTTCTTC. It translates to CASSQDPSSAGGLNEQFF.

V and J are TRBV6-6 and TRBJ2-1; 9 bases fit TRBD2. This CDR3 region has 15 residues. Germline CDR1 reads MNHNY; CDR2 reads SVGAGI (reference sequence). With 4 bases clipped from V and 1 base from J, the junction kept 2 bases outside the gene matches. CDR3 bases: TGTGCCAGCAGTTTTAGCGGGAGTTCCTACAATGAGCAGTTCTTC. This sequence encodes CASSFSGSSYNEQFF.

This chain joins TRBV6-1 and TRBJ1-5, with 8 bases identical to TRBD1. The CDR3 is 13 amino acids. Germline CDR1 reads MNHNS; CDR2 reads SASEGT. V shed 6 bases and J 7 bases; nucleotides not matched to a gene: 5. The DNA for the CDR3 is TGTGCCAGCAGCTTGGACAGGGCCCAGCCCCAGCATTTT. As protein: CASSLDRAQPQHF.

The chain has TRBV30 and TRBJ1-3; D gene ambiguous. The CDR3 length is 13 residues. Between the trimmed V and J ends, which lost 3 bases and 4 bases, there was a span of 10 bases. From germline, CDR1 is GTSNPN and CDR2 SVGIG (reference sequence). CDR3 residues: CAWSLVGGNTIYF. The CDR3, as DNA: TGTGCCTGGAGCCTAGTTGGGGGAAACACCATATATTTT.